This T cell receptor beta chain derives from a study of neoadjuvant nivolumab and ipilimumab in lung cancer. CDR1 is SGHTA, CDR2 FQGTGA, per germline. The CDR3 length is 15 residues. V lost 3 bases, J lost 3 bases, and 6 bases stayed unmatched. Libraries were prepared by immunoSEQ multiplex PCR; TCRdb keeps only in-frame clonotypes and omits some of them. The table includes 10,000 to 15,000 clones, approximately 94% detected once. This chain links TRBV7-3 with TRBJ2-7, with 9 bases lining up with TRBD2. The source is an adult with non-small cell lung cancer. The sequenced sample was peripheral blood, obtained after neoadjuvant nivolumab, alone or with ipilimumab, at or shortly before surgery. CDR3 sequence: CASSFGHSGSYEQYF. CDR3 in DNA: TGTGCCAGCAGCTTTGGGCATAGCGGGAGCTACGAGCAGTACTTC.